The entry below describes one TCR beta chain. The antigen remains undetermined. The sample comes from a study of T cell responses to AZD1222 COVID-19 vaccine. General observations from the study: Targeting of unmutated variant regions was reportedly seen in nearly half of spike-specific TCRs.

The data were produced by immunoSEQ multiplex PCR, yet TCRdb's version contains in-frame clones alone and is incomplete. The sample holds tens of thousands of clones, about four fifths seen once. CDR1 and CDR2 from the germline V gene are LGHDT and YNNKEL (reference sequence). The CDR3 loop spans 13 amino acids. Trimming took 3 bases from V and 6 from J, leaving 10 bases between them. The receptor's source is an adult who received the MenACWY meningococcal vaccine as a control. The starting material was peripheral blood, obtained 28 days after the second dose of the MenACWY control vaccine. The genes are TRBV3-1 (or the pseudogene TRBV3-2) and TRBJ2-3, with D unclear. The DNA for the CDR3 is TGTGCCAGCAGCCACCTGACAAAGGATACGCAGTATTTT. Its protein product is CASSHLTKDTQYF.